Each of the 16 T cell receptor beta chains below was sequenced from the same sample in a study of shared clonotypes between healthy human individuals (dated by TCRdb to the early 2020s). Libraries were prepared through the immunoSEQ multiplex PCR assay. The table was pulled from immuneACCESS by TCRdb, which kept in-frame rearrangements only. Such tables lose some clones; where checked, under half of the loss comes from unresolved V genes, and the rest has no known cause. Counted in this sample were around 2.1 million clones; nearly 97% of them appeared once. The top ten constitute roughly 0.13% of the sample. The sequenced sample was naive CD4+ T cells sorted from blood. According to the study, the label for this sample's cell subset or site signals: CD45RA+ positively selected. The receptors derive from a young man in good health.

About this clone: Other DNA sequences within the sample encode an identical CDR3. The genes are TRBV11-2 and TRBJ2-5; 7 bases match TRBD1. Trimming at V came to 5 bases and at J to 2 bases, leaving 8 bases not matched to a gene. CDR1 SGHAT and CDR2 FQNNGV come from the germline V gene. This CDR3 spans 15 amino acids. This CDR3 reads CASSPRDRRQETQYF. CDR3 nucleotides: TGTGCCAGCAGCCCCCGGGACAGAAGACAAGAGACCCAGTACTTC.

For the CDR3, the DNA is TGTGCCAGCAGCTTTGGACCGACAAATGAGCAGTTCTTC. Its protein is CASSFGPTNEQFF. The rearrangement joins TRBV7-2 to TRBJ2-1; D remains ambiguous. CDR1 is SGHTA, CDR2 FQGNSA, per germline. CDR3 length equals 13 residues. V lost 3 bases to trimming and J lost 7 bases, with 10 bases between them.

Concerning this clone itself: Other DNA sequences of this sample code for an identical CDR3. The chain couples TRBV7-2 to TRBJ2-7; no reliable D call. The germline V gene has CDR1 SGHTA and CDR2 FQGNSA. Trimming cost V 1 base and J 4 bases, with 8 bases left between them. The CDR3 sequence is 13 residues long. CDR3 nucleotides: TGTGCCAGCAGCTTAGTGCCTCTTTACGAGCAGTACTTC. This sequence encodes CASSLVPLYEQYF.

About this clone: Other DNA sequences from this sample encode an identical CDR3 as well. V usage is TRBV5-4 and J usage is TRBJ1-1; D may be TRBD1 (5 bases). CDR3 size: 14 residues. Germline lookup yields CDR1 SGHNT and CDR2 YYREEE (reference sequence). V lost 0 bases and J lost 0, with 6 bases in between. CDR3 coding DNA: TGTGCCAGCAGCTTGGGGGGCCTGAACACTGAAGCTTTCTTT. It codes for CASSLGGLNTEAFF.

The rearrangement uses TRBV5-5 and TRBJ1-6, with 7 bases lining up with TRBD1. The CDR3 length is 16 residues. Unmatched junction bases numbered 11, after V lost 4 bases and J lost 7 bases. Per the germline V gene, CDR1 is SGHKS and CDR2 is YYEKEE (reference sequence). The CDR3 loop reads CASSQGDRSYNSPLHF. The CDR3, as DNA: TGTGCCAGCAGCCAAGGGGACAGAAGCTACAATTCACCCCTCCACTTT.

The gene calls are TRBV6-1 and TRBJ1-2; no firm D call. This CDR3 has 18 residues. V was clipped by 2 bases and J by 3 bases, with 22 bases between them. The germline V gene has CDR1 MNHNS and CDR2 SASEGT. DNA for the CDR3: TGTGCCAGCAGTGAAATCCCTCCGGGTGTCATTAGGGACTATGGCTACACCTTC. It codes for CASSEIPPGVIRDYGYTF.

CDR3 coding DNA: TGTGCCAGCAGCTCCGCCGGACTCCTAGCTAACTATGGCTACACCTTC. It yields the protein CASSSAGLLANYGYTF. The chain recombines TRBV7-8 with TRBJ1-2; D gene uncertain. Germline values: CDR1 SGHVS, CDR2 FQNEAQ. The CDR3 is 16 residues long. Trimming cost V 4 bases and J 0 bases, with 15 bases left between them. Full variable domain (rest looked up from reference TRBV7-8 and TRBJ1-2): GAGVSQSPRYKVAKRGQDVALRCDPISGHVSLFWYQQALGQGPEFLTYFQNEAQLDKSGLPSDRFFAERPEGSVSTLKIQRTQQEDSAVYLCASSSAGLLANYGYTFGSGTRLTVV.

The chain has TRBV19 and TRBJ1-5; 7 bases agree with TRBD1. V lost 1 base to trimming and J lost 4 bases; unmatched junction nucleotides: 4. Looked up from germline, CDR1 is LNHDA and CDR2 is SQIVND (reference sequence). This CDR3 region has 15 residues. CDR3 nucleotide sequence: TGTGCCAGTAGTATAGCCCCAGGGGGAAATCAGCCCCAGCATTTT. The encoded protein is CASSIAPGGNQPQHF.

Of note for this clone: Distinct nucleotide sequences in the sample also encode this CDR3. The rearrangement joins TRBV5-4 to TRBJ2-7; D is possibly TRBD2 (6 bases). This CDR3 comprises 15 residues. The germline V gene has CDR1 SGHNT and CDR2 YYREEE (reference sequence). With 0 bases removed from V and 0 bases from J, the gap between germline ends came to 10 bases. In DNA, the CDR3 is TGTGCCAGCAGCTTGGCGGGAGCGGGCTCCTACGAGCAGTACTTC. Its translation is CASSLAGAGSYEQYF.

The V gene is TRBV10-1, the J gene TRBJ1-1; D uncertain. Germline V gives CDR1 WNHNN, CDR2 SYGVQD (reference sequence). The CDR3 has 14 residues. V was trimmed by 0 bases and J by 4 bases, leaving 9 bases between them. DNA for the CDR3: TGCGCCAGCAGTGAGTCCACAGTGCTCACTGAAGCTTTCTTT. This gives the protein CASSESTVLTEAFF.

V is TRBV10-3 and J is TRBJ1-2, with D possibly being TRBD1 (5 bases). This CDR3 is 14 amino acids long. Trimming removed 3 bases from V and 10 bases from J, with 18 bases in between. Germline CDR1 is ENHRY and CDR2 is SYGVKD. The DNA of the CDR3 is TGTGCCATCAGTGATGGGTCAGGGCTAACGGACTACACCTTC. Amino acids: CAISDGSGLTDYTF.

CDR3 protein: CASSIMGTSGDTQYF. CDR3 DNA: TGTGCCAGTAGTATAATGGGGACTAGTGGAGATACGCAGTATTTT. V usage is TRBV19 and J usage is TRBJ2-3; 8 bases fit TRBD2. The germline gives CDR1 LNHDA, CDR2 SQIVND (reference sequence). The CDR3 is 15 residues long. The V segment lost 2 bases and the J segment 5 bases; nucleotides outside the gene matches: 6.

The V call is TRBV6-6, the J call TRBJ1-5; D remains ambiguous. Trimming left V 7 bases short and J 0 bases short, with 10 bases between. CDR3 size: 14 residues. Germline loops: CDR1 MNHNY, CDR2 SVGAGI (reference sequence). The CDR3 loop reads CASKADLSNQPQHF. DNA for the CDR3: TGTGCCAGCAAGGCTGATCTTAGCAATCAGCCCCAGCATTTT.

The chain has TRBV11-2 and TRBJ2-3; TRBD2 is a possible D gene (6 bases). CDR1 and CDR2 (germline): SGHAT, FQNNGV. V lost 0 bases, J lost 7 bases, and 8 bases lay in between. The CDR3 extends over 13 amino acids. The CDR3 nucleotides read TGTGCCAGCAGCTTAGACGGGGGATATACGCAGTATTTT. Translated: CASSLDGGYTQYF.

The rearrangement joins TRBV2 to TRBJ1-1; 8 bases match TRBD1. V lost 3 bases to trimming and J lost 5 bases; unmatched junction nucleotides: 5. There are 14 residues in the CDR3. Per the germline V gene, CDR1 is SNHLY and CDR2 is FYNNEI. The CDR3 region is CASSDGQGRTEAFF. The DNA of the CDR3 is TGTGCCAGCAGTGATGGACAGGGACGTACTGAAGCTTTCTTT. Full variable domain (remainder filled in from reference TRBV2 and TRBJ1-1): EPEVTQTPSHQVTQMGQEVILRCVPISNHLYFYWYRQILGQKVEFLVSFYNNEISEKSEIFDDQFSVERPDGSNFTLKIRSTKLEDSAMYFCASSDGQGRTEAFFGQGTRLTVV.

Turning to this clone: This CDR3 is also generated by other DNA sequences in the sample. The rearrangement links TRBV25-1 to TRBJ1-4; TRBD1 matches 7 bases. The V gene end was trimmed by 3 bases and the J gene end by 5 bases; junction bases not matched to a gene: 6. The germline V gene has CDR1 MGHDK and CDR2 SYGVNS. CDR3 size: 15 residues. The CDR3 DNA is TGTGCCAGCAGTGATCCCGGGACAGCGAATGAAAAACTGTTTTTT. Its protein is CASSDPGTANEKLFF.